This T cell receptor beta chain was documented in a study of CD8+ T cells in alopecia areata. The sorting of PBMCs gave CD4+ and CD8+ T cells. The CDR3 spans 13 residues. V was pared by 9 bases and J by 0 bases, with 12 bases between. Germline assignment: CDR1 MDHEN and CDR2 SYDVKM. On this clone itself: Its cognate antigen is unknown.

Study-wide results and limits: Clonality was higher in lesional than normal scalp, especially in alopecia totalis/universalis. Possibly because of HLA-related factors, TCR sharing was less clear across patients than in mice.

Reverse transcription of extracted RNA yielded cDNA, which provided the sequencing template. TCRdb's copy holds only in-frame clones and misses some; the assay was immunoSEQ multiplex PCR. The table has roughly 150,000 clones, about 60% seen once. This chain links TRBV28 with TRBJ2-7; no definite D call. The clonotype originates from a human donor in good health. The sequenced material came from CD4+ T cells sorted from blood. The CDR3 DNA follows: TGTGCCAGTCTAAGGGCGTACTCCTACGAGCAGTACTTC. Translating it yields CASLRAYSYEQYF.